Given below is one TCR beta chain in context. Antigen unknown. Unmatched junction bases numbered 6, after V lost 1 base and J lost 9 bases. Germline loops: CDR1 MGHRA, CDR2 YSYEKL. This CDR3 is 14 amino acids long. Time point: recipient sample about 28 days before transplant, after cytoreduction. This record belongs to a study of T cell clonotyping in hematopoietic cell transplantation. At the level of the study: Recipients' pretransplant samples followed cytoreduction. Study-level findings and limits: Broader posttransplant TCR repertoire diversity was predicted by graft donor and pretransplant recipient Inverse Simpson Index values. Few recipient clonotypes overlapped donors; over 95% were de novo at given depth. CD4 and CD8 repertoire contributions could not be separated without sorting.

Repertoires were generated with immunoSEQ multiplex PCR, while TCRdb's copy carries only in-frame clones and drops some. The sample includes roughly 10,000 clones, about 92% of them seen just once. This clonotype was sampled from a woman in her 40s with acute myeloid leukemia. Some clones in this sample may be carry-over from other donors' samples. Sequencing used peripheral blood mononuclear cells, obtained before stem cell transplant. V is TRBV4-1 and J is TRBJ2-1; TRBD1 matches 7 bases. The CDR3: CASSQGDRAIEQFF. In DNA, the CDR3 is TGCGCCAGCAGCCAAGGTGACAGGGCGATTGAGCAGTTCTTC.